This T cell receptor (beta chain) was profiled in a study of blood T cell repertoires in COVID-19. Authors' processing steps: Reference gene primers were amplified, and this amplification served to estimate nucleated cell counts. The protocol was immunoSEQ multiplex PCR, while the TCRdb copy is restricted to in-frame clones and leaves out a portion. D and trimming come from the DNA, and the V and J calls and clone size come from that table. The sample consists of tens of thousands of clones, under 90% of them appearing once. Germline V gives CDR1 MNHEY, CDR2 SMNVEV (reference sequence). Trimming shortened V by 4 bases and J by 9 bases, and 9 bases separated the two germline ends. This CDR3 comprises 12 residues.

This chain joins TRBV27 and TRBJ1-4; D gene ambiguous. Source material: peripheral blood. The sequence was obtained from a man in his sixties with acute or convalescent COVID-19. The CDR3 DNA reads as TGTGCCAGCAGTTACGACGGGAAAAAACTGTTTTTT. It translates to CASSYDGKKLFF. Combining the CDR3 with reference TRBV27 and TRBJ1-4 gives the whole variable domain EAQVTQNPRYLITVTGKKLTVTCSQNMNHEYMSWYRQDPGLGLRQIYYSMNVEVTDKGDVPEGYKVSRKEKRNFPLILESPSPNQTSLYFCASSYDGKKLFFGSGTQLSVL.